The entry below gives a single T cell receptor beta chain sequence along with its context. The record originates from a study of blood T cell repertoires in COVID-19. Study-wide background: T cells, B-cell-depleted T cells, or PBMCs provided the cDNA or gDNA that served as material.

The CDR3 extends over 14 amino acids. The germline V gene encodes CDR1 SGHNT and CDR2 YYREEE (reference sequence). V lost 4 bases to trimming and J lost 8 bases, with 18 bases between them. TCRdb's copy holds only in-frame clones and misses some; the assay was immunoSEQ multiplex PCR. This table has about 130,000 clones, more than 75% appearing once. Seattle's enrolled individuals joined amid active infection and were then monitored longitudinally. Material for sequencing was peripheral blood. The chain employs TRBV5-4 and TRBJ1-2, with D tentatively TRBD1 (6 bases). The source is a woman in her 70s with COVID-19, enrolled during active disease. The CDR3 sequence is CASSPGGGAEGYTF. The CDR3 DNA reads TGTGCCAGCAGCCCTGGGGGGGGCGCGGAGGGCTACACCTTC.